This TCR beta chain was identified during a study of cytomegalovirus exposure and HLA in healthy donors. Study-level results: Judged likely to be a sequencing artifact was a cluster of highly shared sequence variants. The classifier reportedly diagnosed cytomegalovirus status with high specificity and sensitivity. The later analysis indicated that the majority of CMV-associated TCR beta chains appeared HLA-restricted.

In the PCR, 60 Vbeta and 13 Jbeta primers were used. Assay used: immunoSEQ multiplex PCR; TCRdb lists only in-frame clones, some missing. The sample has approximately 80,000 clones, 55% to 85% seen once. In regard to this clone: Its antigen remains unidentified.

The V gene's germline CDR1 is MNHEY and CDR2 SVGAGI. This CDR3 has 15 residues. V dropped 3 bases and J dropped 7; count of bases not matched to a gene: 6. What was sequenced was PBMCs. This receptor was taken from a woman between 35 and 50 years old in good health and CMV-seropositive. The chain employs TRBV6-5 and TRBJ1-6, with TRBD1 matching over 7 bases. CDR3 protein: CASSYDRDRNSPLHF. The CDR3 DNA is TGTGCCAGCAGTTATGATCGGGACAGAAATTCACCCCTCCACTTT.